The T cell receptor beta chain under discussion was sequenced for a study of identical twins. Findings of the study overall: Zero-insertion analyses might be partly confounded by invariant T cells like MAIT and iNKT.

This clonotype was observed many times. Its cognate antigen is unknown. TCRdb re-derived calls from the 5' RACE reads in MiXCR, one entry per CDR3 protein. The table has 310,000 or so distinct CDR3 sequences, roughly 9% seen once. The data also belong to a second study, concerning yellow fever vaccine responses in identical twins.

This clonotype originated in a woman between 18 and 29 years old in good health. The sequencing sample was made of CD8+ T cells sorted from blood.

The CDR3 region has the DNA TGTGCCAGCAGCCAAGAGGTGGTGGGGATCTATGGCTACACCTTC. Its protein is CASSQEVVGIYGYTF. This chain links TRBV4-2 with TRBJ1-2, with D hard to call. V lost 0 bases to trimming and J lost 4 bases, with 12 bases between them. The CDR3 extends over 15 amino acids. The germline CDR1 and CDR2 sequences are LGHNA and YNFKEQ.